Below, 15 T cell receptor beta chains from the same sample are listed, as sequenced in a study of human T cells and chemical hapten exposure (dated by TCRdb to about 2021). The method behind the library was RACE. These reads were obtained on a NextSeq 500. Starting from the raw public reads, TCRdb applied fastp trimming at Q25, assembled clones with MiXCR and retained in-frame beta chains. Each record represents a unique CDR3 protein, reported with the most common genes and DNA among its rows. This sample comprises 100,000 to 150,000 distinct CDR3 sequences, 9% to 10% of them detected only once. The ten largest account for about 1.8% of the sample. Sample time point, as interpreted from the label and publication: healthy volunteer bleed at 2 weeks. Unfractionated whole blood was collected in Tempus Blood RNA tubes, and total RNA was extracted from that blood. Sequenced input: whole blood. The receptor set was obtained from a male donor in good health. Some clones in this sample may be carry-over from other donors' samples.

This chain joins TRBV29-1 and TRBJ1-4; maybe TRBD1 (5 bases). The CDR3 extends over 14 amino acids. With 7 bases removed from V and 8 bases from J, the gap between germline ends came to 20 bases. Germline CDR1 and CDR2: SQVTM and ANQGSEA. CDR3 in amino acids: CSAGSLGAGEKLFF. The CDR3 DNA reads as TGCAGCGCCGGTTCGCTAGGGGCAGGGGAAAAACTGTTTTTT.

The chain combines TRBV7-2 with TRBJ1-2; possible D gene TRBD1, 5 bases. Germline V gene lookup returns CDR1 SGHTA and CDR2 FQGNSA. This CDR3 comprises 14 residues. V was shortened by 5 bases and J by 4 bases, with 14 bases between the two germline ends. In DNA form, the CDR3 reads TGTGCCAGCAGCGCTTGGGACGGAGGCTATGGCTACACCTTC. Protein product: CASSAWDGGYGYTF.

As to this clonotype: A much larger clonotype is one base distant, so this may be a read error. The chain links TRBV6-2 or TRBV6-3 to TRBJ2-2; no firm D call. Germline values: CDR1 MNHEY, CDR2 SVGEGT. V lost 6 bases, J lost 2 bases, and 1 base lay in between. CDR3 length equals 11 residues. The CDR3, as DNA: TGTGCCAGCAGAAACACCGGGGAGCTGTTTTTT. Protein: CASRNTGELFF.

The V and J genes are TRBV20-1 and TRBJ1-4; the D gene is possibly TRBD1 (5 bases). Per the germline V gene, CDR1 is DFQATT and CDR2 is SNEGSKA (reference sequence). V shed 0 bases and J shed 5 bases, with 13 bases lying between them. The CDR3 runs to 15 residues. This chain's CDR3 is CSARDPRVGNEKLFF. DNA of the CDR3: TGCAGTGCTAGAGATCCCAGGGTGGGGAATGAAAAACTGTTTTTT.

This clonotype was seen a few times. This CDR3 is CASSQARGASYNEQFF. The CDR3 DNA follows: TGCGCCAGCAGCCAAGCCCGAGGAGCCTCCTACAATGAGCAGTTCTTC. The chain employs TRBV4-1 and TRBJ2-1; the D is unclear. With 1 base removed from V and 0 bases from J, the gap between germline ends came to 10 bases. CDR1 is MGHRA and CDR2 is YSYEKL in the germline V gene. This CDR3 is 16 amino acids long.

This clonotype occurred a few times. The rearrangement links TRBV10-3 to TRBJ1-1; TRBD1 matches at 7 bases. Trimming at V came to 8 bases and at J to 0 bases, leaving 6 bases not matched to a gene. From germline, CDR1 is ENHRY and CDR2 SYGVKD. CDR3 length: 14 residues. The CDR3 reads CAIGGDSLNTEAFF. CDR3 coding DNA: TGTGCCATCGGGGGGGACAGCTTGAACACTGAAGCTTTCTTT.

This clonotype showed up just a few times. Written as DNA, the CDR3 is TGTGCCAGCAGTGAGGAGGCAGGGGGACCCGGGGAGCTGTTTTTT. As protein: CASSEEAGGPGELFF. This chain links TRBV6-1 with TRBJ2-2; TRBD1 agrees at 7 bases. The V segment lost 3 bases and the J segment 6 bases; nucleotides outside the gene matches: 7. The CDR3 loop spans 15 amino acids. Germline V gene data show CDR1 as MNHNS and CDR2 as SASEGT.

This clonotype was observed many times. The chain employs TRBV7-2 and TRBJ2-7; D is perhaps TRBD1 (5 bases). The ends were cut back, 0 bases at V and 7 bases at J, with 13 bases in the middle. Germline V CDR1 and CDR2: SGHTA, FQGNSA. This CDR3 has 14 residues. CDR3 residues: CASSLAAVAGEQYF. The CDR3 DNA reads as TGTGCCAGCAGCTTAGCGGCGGTAGCAGGGGAGCAGTACTTC.

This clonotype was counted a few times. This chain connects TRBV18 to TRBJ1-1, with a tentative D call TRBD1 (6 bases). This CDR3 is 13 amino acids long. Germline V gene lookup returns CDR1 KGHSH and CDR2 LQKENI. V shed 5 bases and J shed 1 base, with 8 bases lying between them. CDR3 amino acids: CASSAGQNTEAFF. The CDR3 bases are TGTGCCAGCTCAGCGGGACAGAACACTGAAGCTTTCTTT.

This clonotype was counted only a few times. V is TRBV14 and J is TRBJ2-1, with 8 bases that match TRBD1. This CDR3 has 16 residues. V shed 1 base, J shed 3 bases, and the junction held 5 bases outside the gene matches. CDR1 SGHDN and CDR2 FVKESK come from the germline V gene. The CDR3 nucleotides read TGTGCCAGCAGCCAAGTGTCAGGGGGCTTCTACAATGAGCAGTTCTTC. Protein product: CASSQVSGGFYNEQFF.

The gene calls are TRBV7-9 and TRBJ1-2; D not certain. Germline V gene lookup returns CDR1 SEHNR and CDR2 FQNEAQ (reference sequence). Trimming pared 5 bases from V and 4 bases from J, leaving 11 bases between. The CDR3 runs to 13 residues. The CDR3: CASSATSIYGYTF. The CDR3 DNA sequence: TGTGCCAGCAGCGCGACATCGATCTATGGCTACACCTTC.

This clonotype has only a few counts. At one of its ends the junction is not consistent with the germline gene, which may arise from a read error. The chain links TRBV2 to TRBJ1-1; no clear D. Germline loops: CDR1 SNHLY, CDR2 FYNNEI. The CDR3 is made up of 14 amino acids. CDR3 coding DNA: TGTGCCAGCAGCCCCCGGATCGAGAACGCTGAAGCTTTCTTT. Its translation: CASSPRIENAEAFF. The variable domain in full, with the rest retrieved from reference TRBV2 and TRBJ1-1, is EPEVTQTPSHQVTQMGQEVILRCVPISNHLYFYWYRQILGQKVEFLVSFYNNEISEKSEIFDDQFSVERPDGSNFTLKIRSTKLEDSAMYFCASSPRIENAEAFFGQGTRLTVV.

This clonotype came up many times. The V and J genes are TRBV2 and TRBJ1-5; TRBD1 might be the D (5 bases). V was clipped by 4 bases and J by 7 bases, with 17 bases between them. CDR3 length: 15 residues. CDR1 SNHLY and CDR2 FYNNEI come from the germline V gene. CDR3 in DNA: TGTGCCAGCAGTGCCCCGGGACCTTCGGGGCAGCCCCAGCATTTT. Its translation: CASSAPGPSGQPQHF.

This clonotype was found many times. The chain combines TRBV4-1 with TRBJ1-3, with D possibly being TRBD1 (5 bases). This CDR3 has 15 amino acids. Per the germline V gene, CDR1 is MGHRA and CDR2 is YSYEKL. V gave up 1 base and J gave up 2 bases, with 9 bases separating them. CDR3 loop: CASSQAPGPGNTIYF. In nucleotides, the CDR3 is TGCGCCAGCAGCCAAGCTCCGGGGCCTGGAAACACCATATATTTT.

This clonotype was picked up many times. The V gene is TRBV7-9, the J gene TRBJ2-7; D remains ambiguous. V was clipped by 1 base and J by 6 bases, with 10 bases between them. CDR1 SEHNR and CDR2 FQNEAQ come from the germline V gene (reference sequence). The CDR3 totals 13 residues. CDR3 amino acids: CASSLVGEIEQYF. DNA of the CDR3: TGTGCCAGCAGCTTAGTTGGCGAGATCGAGCAGTACTTC. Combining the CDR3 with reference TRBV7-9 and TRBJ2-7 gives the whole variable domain DTGVSQNPRHKITKRGQNVTFRCDPISEHNRLYWYRQTLGQGPEFLTYFQNEAQLEKSRLLSDRFSAERPKGSFSTLEIQRTEQGDSAMYLCASSLVGEIEQYFGPGTRLTVT.